The 12 T cell receptor beta chains listed next were all sequenced from one sample in a study of neurological immune-mediated disorders. TCRdb re-called the 5' RACE reads with MiXCR, one entry per CDR3 protein. The data hold 35,000 to 40,000 distinct CDR3 sequences, with 2% to 2.5% observed a single time. The sequenced sample consisted of PBMCs. The receptor set was obtained from a man aged 45-65 years with multiple sclerosis.

This clonotype has at least ten counts. The V call is TRBV28, the J call TRBJ2-1, with D tentatively TRBD2 (5 bases). Trimming removed 3 bases from V and 4 bases from J, with 13 bases in between. The length of the CDR3 is 15 residues. The germline V gene has CDR1 MDHEN and CDR2 SYDVKM. The CDR3 DNA reads TGTGCCAGCAGTTTGGGCGGGTCTCCTTACAATGAGCAGTTCTTC. Protein product: CASSLGGSPYNEQFF. The whole variable domain, filled in from reference TRBV28 and TRBJ2-1, reads DVKVTQSSRYLVKRTGEKVFLECVQDMDHENMFWYRQDPGLGLRLIYFSYDVKMKEKGDIPEGYSVSREKKERFSLILESASTNQTSMYLCASSLGGSPYNEQFFGPGTRLTVL.

There are a few counts of this clonotype. Being one base from a much bigger clone, this may be a read error. The genes are TRBV12-3 or TRBV12-4 and TRBJ2-7; tentatively, D is TRBD2 (6 bases). The V end lost 5 bases, the J end lost 4 bases, and 15 bases lay between the germline ends. CDR3 length: 14 amino acids. The CDR3 reads CASSGRESLYEQYF. The CDR3 DNA is TGTGCCAGCAGTGGGCGGGAATCCTTGTACGAGCAGTACTTC.

This clonotype was seen many times. The V and J genes are TRBV5-5 and TRBJ1-4; 8 bases line up with TRBD1. Germline V CDR1 and CDR2: SGHKS, YYEKEE (reference sequence). V shed 4 bases, J shed 6 bases, and the junction held 2 bases outside the gene matches. The CDR3 is 13 amino acids. The chain's CDR3 is CASSPTGDEKLFF. The CDR3 nucleotides are TGTGCCAGCAGCCCGACAGGGGATGAAAAACTGTTTTTT.

This clonotype was recorded many times. The V gene is TRBV7-2, the J gene TRBJ2-3; D might be TRBD2 (6 bases). Germline lookup yields CDR1 SGHTA and CDR2 FQGNSA. The CDR3 runs 15 residues. The germline V and J ends were trimmed by 5 bases and 2 bases, with 14 bases remaining between them. CDR3 sequence: CASSPDYLNTDTQYF. In DNA, the CDR3 is TGTGCCAGCAGCCCGGACTACCTAAACACAGATACGCAGTATTTT.

This clonotype was seen many times. V gene TRBV5-1 combines with J gene TRBJ2-1; 10 bases are shared with TRBD2. The J segment lost 6 bases and the V segment lost 6 bases, leaving 9 bases of the junction unmatched. This CDR3 has 15 amino acids. CDR1 and CDR2 from the germline V gene are SGHRS and YFSETQ. The DNA of the CDR3 is TGCGCCAGCACTCCGGTAGCGGGGGGTTCCAATGAGCAGTTCTTC. Its protein is CASTPVAGGSNEQFF.

At least ten counts were recorded for this clonotype. The chain uses TRBV7-6 and TRBJ2-1; D unclear. The CDR3 is 15 amino acids. In germline, CDR1 is SGHVS, CDR2 FNYEAQ. The ends were cut back, 4 bases at V and 6 bases at J, with 16 bases in the middle. This CDR3 reads CASSSRGWGVNEQFF. The CDR3 DNA follows: TGTGCCAGCAGCTCCCGTGGTTGGGGTGTCAATGAGCAGTTCTTC.

The chain employs TRBV5-1 and TRBJ2-2; D is undetermined. The germline V gene has CDR1 SGHRS and CDR2 YFSETQ. The CDR3 has 14 residues. The ends were cut back, 0 bases at V and 3 bases at J, with 6 bases in the middle. CDR3 nucleotide sequence: TGCGCCAGCAGCTTGGACGGTTACACCGGGGAGCTGTTTTTT. Protein: CASSLDGYTGELFF.

This clonotype was seen repeatedly, ten times or more. The genes are TRBV7-8 and TRBJ1-2; D unresolved. The germline V gene has CDR1 SGHVS and CDR2 FQNEAQ. The CDR3 spans 14 residues. Trimming cost V 0 bases and J 6 bases, with 11 bases left between them. The CDR3 DNA is TGTGCCAGCAGCTTAGCATTCCCGGCCGATGGCTACACCTTC. Amino acids: CASSLAFPADGYTF.

This clonotype was seen repeatedly, ten times or more. The chain uses TRBV7-6 and TRBJ2-1, with D tentatively TRBD1 (6 bases). Germline CDR1 is SGHVS and CDR2 is FNYEAQ. CDR3 size: 12 residues. V was shortened by 5 bases and J by 9 bases, with 11 bases between the two germline ends. The CDR3 protein is CASSPLGAEQFF. CDR3 DNA sequence: TGTGCCAGCAGCCCATTGGGGGCTGAGCAGTTCTTC. The full variable domain, completed using reference TRBV7-6 and TRBJ2-1, is GAGVSQSPRYKVTKRGQDVALRCDPISGHVSLYWYRQALGQGPEFLTYFNYEAQQDKSGLPNDRFSAERPEGSISTLTIQRTEQRDSAMYRCASSPLGAEQFFGPGTRLTVL.

There are many counts of this clonotype. The chain has TRBV10-1 and TRBJ2-3; the D is unclear. The CDR3 spans 13 residues. Germline V gene lookup returns CDR1 WNHNN and CDR2 SYGVQD (reference sequence). Trimming pared 4 bases from V and 6 bases from J, leaving 11 bases between. The CDR3 DNA reads TGCGCCAGCAGTGCTCGTCCTAGGGATACGCAGTATTTT. It codes for CASSARPRDTQYF.

This clonotype was recorded at least ten times. This sequence joins TRBV10-3 and TRBJ1-2; D unclear. Germline CDR1 and CDR2: ENHRY and SYGVKD. The CDR3 extends over 15 amino acids. V was cut by 0 bases and J by 5 bases, with 13 bases left in between. DNA for the CDR3: TGTGCCATCAGTGAGTCGTCGGGCGAGTGGTATGGCTACACCTTC. It translates to CAISESSGEWYGYTF.

This clonotype was seen ten or more times. The chain joins TRBV27 to TRBJ2-3; D may be TRBD2 (7 bases). The CDR3 is 16 residues long. V lost 6 bases to trimming and J lost 0 bases, with 16 bases between them. CDR1 and CDR2 (germline): MNHEY, SMNVEV (reference sequence). CDR3: CASSWGGHFSTDTQYF. The CDR3 region has the DNA TGTGCCAGCAGCTGGGGGGGGCACTTTAGCACAGATACGCAGTATTTT.